This TCR beta chain came from a study of beta chain features in type 1 diabetes. Study findings and constraints: The similarity of naive, central memory and Treg TCRB repertoires appeared greater among patients than among healthy donors. Moderate but significant shortening of TCRB CDR3s was recorded in all four CD4+ subsets from Type 1 diabetes patients.

Since all of the isolated RNA was reverse transcribed, expressed TCRB transcripts were what got sequenced. The assay was immunoSEQ multiplex PCR, and TCRdb's table has in-frame clones only and misses some. The sample carries over 200,000 clones, about a tenth recorded once. As concerns this clone: The antigen is undetermined.

Sort purity for all populations was recorded as exceeding 98%. CDR1 is KGHSH and CDR2 is LQKENI in the germline V gene. The trim removed 5 bases at V and 2 bases at J, leaving 5 bases unmatched. The CDR3 contains 14 residues. The TCR sequence derives from a man aged 25-40 years with type 1 diabetes. This chain connects TRBV18 to TRBJ1-1; 7 bases match TRBD1. Sequenced input: naive CD4+ T cells from blood. The CDR3 DNA is TGTGCCAGCTCAGCCGGGACAGTTAACACTGAAGCTTTCTTT. It translates to CASSAGTVNTEAFF.